This T cell receptor (beta chain) was identified during a study of CD8+CD57+ T cells in acquired aplastic anemia. Across the study: Sorting CD4+ and CD8+ cells gave DNA averaging roughly 3.2 ug. Study conclusions and caveats: Around 29 shared CD8+ CDR3s appeared highly expressed within patients' immunodominant clones. Patients showed no significant difference from controls in CD8+ Simpson's diversity.

Many counts were recorded for this clonotype. The antigen is undetermined. Genomic DNA, serving as template, underwent TCR beta VDJ and CDR3 profiling. Each CDR3 protein is one row after TCRdb ran MiXCR on the reads. The sample yields 180,000 or so distinct CDR3 sequences, just over 45% seen once. Unmatched junction bases numbered 6, after V lost 6 bases and J lost 7 bases. The CDR3 runs 12 residues. Germline lookup yields CDR1 DFQATT and CDR2 SNEGSKA (reference sequence). The source is a human donor in good health. The chain has TRBV20-1 and TRBJ2-7; 10 bases line up with TRBD1. Sequencing used sorted CD4+, CD8+, or CD8+CD57+ T cells (not recorded which) from PBMCs. The CDR3 DNA reads TGCAGTGCAGAAGACAGGGGGCGGGAGCAGTACTTC. Its protein product is CSAEDRGREQYF.